One and the same sample provided the 31 T cell receptor beta chains below, sequenced in a study of T cell responses to AZD1222 COVID-19 vaccine. Assay used: immunoSEQ multiplex PCR; TCRdb lists only in-frame clones, some missing. Of 80,000 to 85,000 clones listed, 91% are singletons. Sequencing used peripheral blood, obtained 28 days after the second AZD1222 dose. All receptors derive from an adult who received the AZD1222 COVID-19 vaccine.

The rearrangement links TRBV6-5 to TRBJ1-2; D gene uncertain. Trimming took 2 bases from V and 6 from J, leaving 7 bases between them. Germline loops: CDR1 MNHEY, CDR2 SVGAGI. The CDR3 is 12 amino acids. CDR3 nucleotides: TGTGCCAGCAGTTACCAGACCGATGGCTACACCTTC. Its protein product is CASSYQTDGYTF.

The V and J genes are TRBV30 and TRBJ1-2, with 7 positions matching TRBD1. Losses at the gene ends were 1 base for V and 7 bases for J; bases not matched to a gene: 9. The CDR3 totals 14 residues. Germline V gene data show CDR1 as GTSNPN and CDR2 as SVGIG (reference sequence). CDR3 DNA: TGTGCCTGGAGTGCTCATCCTTACAGGGGTGGCTACACCTTC. As protein: CAWSAHPYRGGYTF.

The J gene is TRBJ1-5, the V gene TRBV7-9; TRBD1 matches 8 bases. This CDR3 is built from 15 residues. After removal of 5 bases from V and 4 bases from J, the junction contained 7 bases not matched to a gene. CDR1 SEHNR and CDR2 FQNEAQ come from the germline V gene (reference sequence). This CDR3 is CASSRTGRGNQPQHF. The CDR3 DNA sequence: TGTGCCAGCAGCCGGACAGGGCGGGGAAATCAGCCCCAGCATTTT.

V is TRBV19 and J is TRBJ1-5; TRBD1 aligns across 7 bases. CDR3 length equals 15 residues. J was trimmed by 4 bases and V by 4 bases; bases with no gene match: 7. Germline CDR1 and CDR2: LNHDA and SQIVND (reference sequence). The CDR3 loop reads CASSRQTGENQPQHF. The CDR3 coding sequence is TGTGCCAGTAGTAGACAAACAGGGGAAAATCAGCCCCAGCATTTT. The variable domain in full, completed from reference TRBV19 and TRBJ1-5, reads DGGITQSPKYLFRKEGQNVTLSCEQNLNHDAMYWYRQDPGQGLRLIYYSQIVNDFQKGDIAEGYSVSREKKESFPLTVTSAQKNPTAFYLCASSRQTGENQPQHFGDGTRLSIL.

On this clone: Other DNA sequences in this specimen translate into the identical CDR3. J is TRBJ2-3 and V is TRBV7-3, with 12 bases identical to TRBD2. The CDR3 is made up of 15 amino acids. In germline, CDR1 is SGHTA, CDR2 FQGTGA. The V gene end was trimmed by 5 bases and the J gene end by 2 bases; junction bases not matched to a gene: 2. The CDR3 coding sequence is TGTGCCAGCAGCCTAGCGGGAGGGTCCACAGATACGCAGTATTTT. Translation: CASSLAGGSTDTQYF.

This chain links TRBV12-3 or TRBV12-4 with TRBJ1-5, with D uncertain. V gave up 10 bases and J gave up 4 bases, with 11 bases separating them. The CDR3 runs to 12 residues. CDR3 bases: TGTGCCACCCGGGAAGAGAATCAGCCCCAGCATTTT. Translated: CATREENQPQHF.

CDR3 nucleotides: TGTGCCACCCTAGCGGGAGAGGACAATGAGCAGTTCTTC. This codes for CATLAGEDNEQFF. The gene calls are TRBV24-1 and TRBJ2-1, with 10 bases lining up with TRBD2. This CDR3 comprises 13 residues. V shed 9 bases and J 5 bases; nucleotides not matched to a gene: 3. Germline V gene data show CDR1 as KGHDR and CDR2 as SFDVKD.

This sequence joins TRBV5-6 and TRBJ1-1; D uncertain. The CDR3 runs to 13 residues. Germline loops: CDR1 SGHDT, CDR2 YYEEEE. V was shortened by 1 base and J by 4 bases, with 8 bases between the two germline ends. The chain's CDR3 is CASSLRYGTEAFF. CDR3 coding DNA: TGTGCCAGCAGCTTGCGGTATGGCACTGAAGCTTTCTTT.

The chain couples TRBV12-3 or TRBV12-4 to TRBJ2-7, with D maybe TRBD2 (5 bases). This CDR3 spans 12 amino acids. The V gene lost 6 bases and the J gene lost 4 bases, with 10 bases spanning the gap. The CDR3 protein is CASSLTNYEQYF. The CDR3 DNA reads as TGTGCCAGCAGCCTGACTAATTACGAGCAGTACTTC.

The J gene is TRBJ2-1, the V gene TRBV24-1, with D maybe TRBD2 (6 bases). This CDR3 is 12 amino acids long. CDR1 is KGHDR and CDR2 is SFDVKD in the germline V gene. V gave up 9 bases and J gave up 8 bases, with 13 bases separating them. CDR3 amino acids: CATRGYRDEQFF. As DNA, the CDR3 is TGTGCCACCCGGGGGTACAGAGATGAGCAGTTCTTC.

V and J are TRBV3-1 (or the pseudogene TRBV3-2) and TRBJ2-1; D not certain. Trimming removed 5 bases at V and 5 bases at J, with 16 bases between. Looked up from germline, CDR1 is LGHDT and CDR2 is YNNKEL (reference sequence). This CDR3 spans 15 amino acids. CDR3 protein: CASSLDPAKNNEQFF. CDR3 nucleotides: TGTGCCAGCAGCTTGGACCCTGCTAAGAACAATGAGCAGTTCTTC.

The rearrangement uses TRBV27 and TRBJ2-2, with D tentatively TRBD1 or TRBD2 (5 bases each). V gave up 3 bases and J gave up 6 bases, with 8 bases separating them. The CDR3 extends over 13 amino acids. CDR1 MNHEY and CDR2 SMNVEV come from the germline V gene (reference sequence). In DNA, the CDR3 is TGTGCCAGCAGTTTCCCGGGACCCGGGGAGCTGTTTTTT. Amino acid sequence: CASSFPGPGELFF.

The chain combines TRBV2 with TRBJ2-5; a weak D match, TRBD2 (6 bases). The CDR3 is 15 amino acids. The V end lost 4 bases, the J end lost 4 bases, and 16 bases lay between the germline ends. The germline V gene has CDR1 SNHLY and CDR2 FYNNEI. For the CDR3, the DNA is TGTGCCAGCAGTGTGACGGGGGAATCAGGAGAGACCCAGTACTTC. Amino acid sequence: CASSVTGESGETQYF.

This rearrangement joins TRBV7-8 to TRBJ2-6; tentatively, D is TRBD1 (5 bases). The CDR3 is 17 residues long. V shed 1 base and J shed 0 bases, with 10 bases lying between them. Germline V gene data show CDR1 as SGHVS and CDR2 as FQNEAQ. The CDR3 spells CASSLGQITSGANVLTF. The DNA of the CDR3 is TGTGCCAGCAGCTTAGGACAGATTACCTCTGGGGCCAACGTCCTGACTTTC.

The chain combines TRBV20-1 with TRBJ1-3; D is uncertain. Germline V lookup: CDR1 DFQATT, CDR2 SNEGSKA (reference sequence). The CDR3 is made up of 14 amino acids. V was cut by 3 bases and J by 4 bases, with 13 bases left in between. The CDR3 here is CSASRAPRGNTIYF. The CDR3 DNA reads TGCAGTGCTAGTAGGGCTCCTCGGGGAAACACCATATATTTT.

In this sample, this clone turned up a few times. The rearrangement joins TRBV5-4 to TRBJ2-7; no reliable D call. Trimming removed 5 bases at V and 7 bases at J, with 22 bases between. Germline V gene sequence: CDR1 SGHNT, CDR2 YYREEE (reference sequence). This CDR3 has 15 residues. This CDR3 reads CASRRSSQLPKEQYF. CDR3 coding DNA: TGTGCCAGCAGAAGAAGCTCACAACTACCGAAGGAGCAGTACTTC.

J is TRBJ1-4 and V is TRBV28; TRBD1 aligns across 8 bases. Germline trimming cut 6 bases from V and 8 bases from J; bases unmatched to any gene: 8. The length of the CDR3 is 14 residues. The germline CDR1 and CDR2 sequences are MDHEN and SYDVKM. CDR3 in amino acids: CASSLTGGSEKLFF. DNA for the CDR3: TGTGCCAGCAGCCTTACAGGGGGGAGCGAAAAACTGTTTTTT.

This chain joins TRBV10-3 and TRBJ2-3; D is ambiguous. V lost 1 base to trimming and J lost 6 bases, with 8 bases between them. The CDR3 runs 13 residues. The V gene's germline CDR1 is ENHRY and CDR2 SYGVKD. The CDR3 loop reads CAISEFRTDTQYF. The CDR3 region has the DNA TGTGCCATCAGTGAGTTCCGGACGGATACGCAGTATTTT.

The V gene is TRBV19, the J gene TRBJ2-2, with TRBD2 matching 7 bases. The V gene's germline CDR1 is LNHDA and CDR2 SQIVND (reference sequence). The V gene end was trimmed by 1 base and the J gene end by 7 bases; junction bases not matched to a gene: 12. The CDR3 contains 17 residues. The chain's CDR3 is CASSIALAAPAGGELFF. CDR3 DNA sequence: TGTGCCAGTAGTATAGCCCTAGCGGCCCCCGCGGGCGGGGAGCTGTTTTTT.

The chain is built from TRBV19 and TRBJ1-1; D possibly corresponds to TRBD1 (6 bases). V was clipped by 3 bases and J by 3 bases, with 11 bases between them. CDR3 length: 14 amino acids. Looked up from germline, CDR1 is LNHDA and CDR2 is SQIVND (reference sequence). The CDR3 coding sequence is TGTGCCAGTAGTATCGGAGGGGGATACACTGAAGCTTTCTTT. This translates into CASSIGGGYTEAFF.

The chain couples TRBV5-1 to TRBJ2-7, with TRBD2 identical over 11 bases. CDR1 is SGHRS, CDR2 YFSETQ, per germline. Trimming removed 4 bases from V and 4 bases from J; junction bases left unmatched: 7. The CDR3 is made up of 15 amino acids. CDR3 sequence reads: CASSGNSGRAYEQYF. The CDR3 nucleotides are TGCGCCAGCAGCGGTAATAGCGGGAGGGCGTACGAGCAGTACTTC.

This clone has only one observation. This chain links TRBV10-1 with TRBJ2-5; D unresolved. Deletions cut 5 bases from V and 5 bases from J, with 15 bases between. Germline CDR1 and CDR2: WNHNN and SYGVQD (reference sequence). This CDR3 region has 14 residues. The CDR3 nucleotides are TGCGCCAGCAGTAGTAACAGCTGGTGGGAGACCCAGTACTTC. Translating gives CASSSNSWWETQYF.

The CDR3 DNA sequence: TGTGCCAGCAGCTGGGACAGGGGGTACACCGGGGAGCTGTTTTTT. Translation: CASSWDRGYTGELFF. J is TRBJ2-2 and V is TRBV7-3; 11 bases are a match to TRBD1. Germline V gene data show CDR1 as SGHTA and CDR2 as FQGTGA. The CDR3 runs to 15 residues. J lost 3 bases, V lost 4 bases, and 1 base had no gene match.

V is TRBV5-1 and J is TRBJ2-7; a weak D match, TRBD1 (5 bases). Per germline, CDR1 SGHRS and CDR2 YFSETQ. Between the trimmed V and J ends, which lost 4 bases and 0 bases, there was a span of 14 bases. The CDR3 contains 15 residues. This chain's CDR3 is CASSDRHRDSYEQYF. CDR3 DNA: TGCGCCAGCAGCGACAGACATCGAGACTCCTACGAGCAGTACTTC.

The CDR3 sequence: CASTKGGPSTDTQYF. In DNA, the CDR3 is TGTGCCAGCACCAAAGGGGGTCCTAGCACAGATACGCAGTATTTT. The J gene is TRBJ2-3, the V gene TRBV28, with D tentatively TRBD1 (6 bases). The CDR3 runs to 15 residues. Trimming pared 7 bases from V and 0 bases from J, leaving 14 bases between. Germline V lookup: CDR1 MDHEN, CDR2 SYDVKM. The complete variable domain, with remaining parts taken from reference TRBV28 and TRBJ2-3, reads DVKVTQSSRYLVKRTGEKVFLECVQDMDHENMFWYRQDPGLGLRLIYFSYDVKMKEKGDIPEGYSVSREKKERFSLILESASTNQTSMYLCASTKGGPSTDTQYFGPGTRLTVL.

The chain couples TRBV7-8 to TRBJ2-1; maybe TRBD2 (7 bases). Germline CDR1 SGHVS, CDR2 FQNEAQ. The V and J ends lost 4 bases and 4 bases respectively, with 17 bases between them. The CDR3 loop spans 16 amino acids. The CDR3 DNA reads as TGTGCCAGCAGCTCCCAAAGGGGGGGGCTGTACAATGAGCAGTTCTTC. This translates into CASSSQRGGLYNEQFF.

The rearrangement uses TRBV7-2 and TRBJ2-2, with 9 bases aligning to TRBD2. Germline V gives CDR1 SGHTA, CDR2 FQGNSA. The CDR3 extends over 12 amino acids. The junction had 1 base not matched to a gene; V was cut back by 5 bases and J by 9 bases. CDR3 sequence reads: CASSASGRELFF. The DNA for the CDR3 is TGTGCCAGCAGCGCTAGCGGGAGGGAGCTGTTTTTT.

The chain joins TRBV9 to TRBJ2-7; 15 nucleotides match TRBD2. The CDR3 runs to 18 residues. V was clipped by 4 bases and J by 1 base; unmatched bases: 9. Germline V gene data show CDR1 as SGDLS and CDR2 as YYNGEE. The CDR3 DNA is TGTGCCAGCAGCCCCGGGGGACTAGCGGGAGGTAGATCCTACGAGCAGTACTTC. This gives the protein CASSPGGLAGGRSYEQYF.

A few counts support this clone. This chain joins TRBV30 and TRBJ1-5; no reliable D call. Germline V CDR1 and CDR2: GTSNPN, SVGIG (reference sequence). The ends were cut back, 5 bases at V and 2 bases at J, with 10 bases in the middle. The CDR3 has 13 residues. The CDR3 DNA sequence: TGTGCCTGGTCAACGGGTGGCAATCAGCCCCAGCATTTT. This gives the protein CAWSTGGNQPQHF.

This clone has just one count. The rearrangement uses TRBV2 and TRBJ2-5; a weak D match, TRBD1 (6 bases). The CDR3 is 13 residues long. CDR1 is SNHLY and CDR2 is FYNNEI in the germline V gene. Between the trimmed V and J ends, which lost 4 bases and 2 bases, there was a span of 8 bases. This CDR3 reads CASSVDRQETQYF. The CDR3 DNA sequence: TGTGCCAGCAGTGTGGACAGACAAGAGACCCAGTACTTC. The full variable domain, completed using reference TRBV2 and TRBJ2-5, is EPEVTQTPSHQVTQMGQEVILRCVPISNHLYFYWYRQILGQKVEFLVSFYNNEISEKSEIFDDQFSVERPDGSNFTLKIRSTKLEDSAMYFCASSVDRQETQYFGPGTRLLVL.

The V gene is TRBV30, the J gene TRBJ2-1; 8 nucleotides match TRBD1. Germline CDR1 GTSNPN, CDR2 SVGIG (reference sequence). This CDR3 is built from 13 residues. Trimming removed 1 base from V and 10 bases from J; junction bases left unmatched: 6. The CDR3 loop reads CAWSADRGREQFF. CDR3 in DNA: TGTGCCTGGAGTGCCGACAGGGGTCGGGAGCAGTTCTTC.